This entry lists 9 T cell receptor beta chains sequenced from one sample in a study of human T cells and chemical hapten exposure. TCRdb reanalysed the RACE reads using MiXCR and keeps one entry per CDR3 protein. This table holds about 350,000 distinct CDR3 sequences, 6% to 7% found once. Time point defined: patch test 2, 6 weeks after DPC sensitization. Treatment denoted: therapeutic diphenylcyclopropenone sensitization with weekly scalp DPC. The starting material was whole blood, obtained in connection with sensitization to the hapten diphenylcyclopropenone (DPC). These TCRs come from a woman under 30 with alopecia areata. Some clones in this sample may be carry-over from other donors' samples.

This clonotype was counted between two and nine times. This chain connects TRBV27 to TRBJ2-7; a possible D gene is TRBD1 (7 bases). CDR3 length equals 16 residues. V was pared by 11 bases and J by 3 bases, with 26 bases between. Germline CDR1 and CDR2: MNHEY and SMNVEV (reference sequence). The CDR3 DNA is TGTGCCTCTAGAGATTTTAAAAGACAGGGAGGCTACGAGCAGTACTTC. This translates into CASRDFKRQGGYEQYF.

The V call is TRBV6-1, the J call TRBJ1-4; 8 bases map to TRBD1. This CDR3 is 19 amino acids long. V dropped 7 bases and J dropped 0; count of bases not matched to a gene: 16. The V gene's germline CDR1 is MNHNS and CDR2 SASEGT. The DNA for the CDR3 is TGTGCCAGCACCAACCCCCCGCAGGGGGCCCTTGCAACTAATGAAAAACTGTTTTTT. The encoded protein is CASTNPPQGALATNEKLFF.

Ten or more counts support this clonotype. The chain carries TRBV6-6 and TRBJ1-1, with D unresolved. V was shortened by 6 bases and J by 0 bases, with 11 bases between the two germline ends. The CDR3 extends over 14 amino acids. CDR1 MNHNY and CDR2 SVGAGI come from the germline V gene (reference sequence). CDR3 nucleotides: TGTGCCAGCAGAGAGGACGGGATGAACACTGAAGCTTTCTTT. Translation gives CASREDGMNTEAFF.

This chain uses TRBV5-4 with TRBJ2-5; D is undetermined. The CDR3 consists of 14 residues. V was cut by 0 bases and J by 7 bases, with 13 bases left in between. Looked up from germline, CDR1 is SGHNT and CDR2 is YYREEE (reference sequence). CDR3 residues: CASSLETGPRTQYF. In DNA, the CDR3 is TGTGCCAGCAGCTTGGAGACGGGCCCCAGGACCCAGTACTTC.

This clonotype occurred many times. The chain carries TRBV27 and TRBJ1-5, with 7 bases that match TRBD1. The CDR3 is 15 residues long. Germline CDR1 reads MNHEY; CDR2 reads SMNVEV (reference sequence). The ends lost 6 bases at V and 0 bases at J; junction bases unmatched: 5. The CDR3 loop reads CASRTGAASNQPQHF. CDR3 sequence (DNA): TGTGCCAGCAGAACAGGGGCGGCTAGCAATCAGCCCCAGCATTTT.

The chain links TRBV12-3 or TRBV12-4 to TRBJ1-1; tentatively, D is TRBD1 (6 bases). The V end lost 6 bases, the J end lost 0 bases, and 11 bases lay between the germline ends. The length of the CDR3 is 14 residues. The CDR3 region has the DNA TGTGCCAGCAGGAAGGACAGCTTGAACACTGAAGCTTTCTTT. Translating it yields CASRKDSLNTEAFF.

This clonotype was detected a few times. The chain links TRBV12-2 to TRBJ2-2; the table assigns TRBD2, which was not confirmed against the DNA. TRBV12-2 is described as a pseudogene. The CDR3 consists of 19 residues. DNA for the CDR3: TGTGCAAGTCGCTTAGGAATGGCTAGCGGGGGACCGAACACCGGGGAGCTGTTTTTT. It yields the protein CASRLGMASGGPNTGELFF.

This clonotype showed up many times. The chain has TRBV2 and TRBJ1-1; 8 nucleotides align to TRBD1. Germline assignment: CDR1 SNHLY and CDR2 FYNNEI. Trimming removed 4 bases from V and 7 bases from J; junction bases left unmatched: 2. This CDR3 spans 12 amino acids. In DNA, the CDR3 is TGTGCCAGCAGTGGACAGGGGATTGAAGCTTTCTTT. Amino acids: CASSGQGIEAFF.

This chain joins TRBV12-3 or TRBV12-4 and TRBJ2-1; D remains unclear. V was pared by 8 bases and J by 5 bases, with 10 bases between. CDR3 length: 12 residues. Here the CDR3 reads CASRPTHNEQFF. The DNA for the CDR3 is TGTGCCAGCCGTCCGACACACAATGAGCAGTTCTTC.